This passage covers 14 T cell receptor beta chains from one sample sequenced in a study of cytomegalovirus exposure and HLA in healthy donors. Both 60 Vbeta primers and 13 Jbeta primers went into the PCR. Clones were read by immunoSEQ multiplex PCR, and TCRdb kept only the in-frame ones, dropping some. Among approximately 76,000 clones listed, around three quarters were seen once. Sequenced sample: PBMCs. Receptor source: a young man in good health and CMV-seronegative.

Here the CDR3 DNA reads TGTGCCAGCGACCCGGGGGGGAGATCCTACGAGCAGTACTTC. It encodes CASDPGGRSYEQYF. The rearrangement joins TRBV28 to TRBJ2-7, with TRBD2 matching 8 bases. The V and J ends lost 8 bases and 1 base, in that order; junction bases with no gene match: 7. CDR1 and CDR2 (germline): MDHEN, SYDVKM. The CDR3 is 14 residues long.

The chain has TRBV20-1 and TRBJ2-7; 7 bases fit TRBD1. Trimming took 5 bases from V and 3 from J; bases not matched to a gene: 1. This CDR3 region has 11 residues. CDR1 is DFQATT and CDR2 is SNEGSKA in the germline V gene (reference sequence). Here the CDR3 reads CSAGDSYEQYF. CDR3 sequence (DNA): TGCAGTGCTGGGGACAGCTACGAGCAGTACTTC.

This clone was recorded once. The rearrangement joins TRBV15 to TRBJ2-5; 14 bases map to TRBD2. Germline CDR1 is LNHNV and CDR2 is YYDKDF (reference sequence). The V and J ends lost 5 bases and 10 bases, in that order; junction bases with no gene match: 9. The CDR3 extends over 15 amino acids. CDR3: CATSPPGLAGVSQYF. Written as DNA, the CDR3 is TGTGCCACCAGCCCTCCGGGACTAGCGGGAGTGAGCCAGTACTTC.

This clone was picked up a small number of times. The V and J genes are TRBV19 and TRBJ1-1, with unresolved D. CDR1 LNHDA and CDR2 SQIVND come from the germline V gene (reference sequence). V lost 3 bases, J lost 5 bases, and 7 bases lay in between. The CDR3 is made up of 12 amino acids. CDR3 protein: CASSMRVTEAFF. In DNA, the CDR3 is TGTGCCAGTAGTATGAGGGTTACTGAAGCTTTCTTT.

CDR3 region: CASSVDRGVGNTIYF. As DNA, the CDR3 is TGTGCCAGCAGTGTGGACAGGGGCGTTGGAAACACCATATATTTT. The V and J genes are TRBV28 and TRBJ1-3; TRBD1 agrees at 9 bases. The CDR3 consists of 15 residues. The junction had 5 bases not matched to a gene; V was cut back by 5 bases and J by 3 bases. Germline V lookup: CDR1 MDHEN, CDR2 SYDVKM.

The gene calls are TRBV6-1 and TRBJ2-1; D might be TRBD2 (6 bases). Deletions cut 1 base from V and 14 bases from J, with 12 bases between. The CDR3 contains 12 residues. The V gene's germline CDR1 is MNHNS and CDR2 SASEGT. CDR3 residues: CASSEGGIRKFF. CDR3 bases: TGTGCCAGCAGTGAAGGCGGGATCAGAAAGTTCTTC.

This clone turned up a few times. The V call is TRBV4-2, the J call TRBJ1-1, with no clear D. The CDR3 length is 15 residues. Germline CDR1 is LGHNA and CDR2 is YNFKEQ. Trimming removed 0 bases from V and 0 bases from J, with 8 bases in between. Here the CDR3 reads CASSQEFSVNTEAFF. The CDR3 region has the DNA TGTGCCAGCAGCCAAGAATTCAGCGTGAACACTGAAGCTTTCTTT.

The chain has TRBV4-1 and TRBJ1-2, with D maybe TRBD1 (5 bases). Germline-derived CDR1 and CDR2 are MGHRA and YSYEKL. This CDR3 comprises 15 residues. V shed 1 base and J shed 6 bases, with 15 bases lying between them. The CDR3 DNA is TGCGCCAGCAGCCAAGGAGAACTTTGGGGGGATGGCTACACCTTC. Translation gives CASSQGELWGDGYTF.

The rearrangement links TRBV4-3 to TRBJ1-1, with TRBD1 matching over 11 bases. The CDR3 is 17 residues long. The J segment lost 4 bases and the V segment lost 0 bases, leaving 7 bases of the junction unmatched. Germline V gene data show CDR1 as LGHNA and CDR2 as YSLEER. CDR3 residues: CASSQEVGTGGRTEAFF. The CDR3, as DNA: TGCGCCAGCAGCCAAGAAGTGGGGACAGGGGGACGCACTGAAGCTTTCTTT.

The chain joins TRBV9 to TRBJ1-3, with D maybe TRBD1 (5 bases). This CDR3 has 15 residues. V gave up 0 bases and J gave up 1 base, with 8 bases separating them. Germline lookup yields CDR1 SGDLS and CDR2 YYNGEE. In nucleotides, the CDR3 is TGTGCCAGCAGCGTAGGAGGGACTTCTGGAAACACCATATATTTT. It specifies CASSVGGTSGNTIYF.

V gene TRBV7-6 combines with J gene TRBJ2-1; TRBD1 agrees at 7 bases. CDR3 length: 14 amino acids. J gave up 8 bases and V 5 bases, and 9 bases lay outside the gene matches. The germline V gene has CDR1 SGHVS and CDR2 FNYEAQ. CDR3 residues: CASSQPDRNDEQFF. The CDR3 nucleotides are TGTGCCAGCAGCCAGCCGGACAGGAACGATGAGCAGTTCTTC.

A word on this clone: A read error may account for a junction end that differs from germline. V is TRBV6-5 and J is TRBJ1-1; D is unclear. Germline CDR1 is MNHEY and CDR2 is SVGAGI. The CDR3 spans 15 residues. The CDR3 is CPSSYSGNSLREAFF. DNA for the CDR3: TGTCCCAGCAGTTACTCAGGAAACAGCCTTCGGGAAGCTTTCTTT.

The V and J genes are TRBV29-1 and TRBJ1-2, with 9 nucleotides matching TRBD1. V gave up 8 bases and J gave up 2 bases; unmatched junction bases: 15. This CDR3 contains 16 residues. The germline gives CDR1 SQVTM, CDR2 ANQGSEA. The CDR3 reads CSLTPKGTGPNYGYTF. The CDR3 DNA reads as TGCAGCCTGACGCCGAAGGGGACAGGGCCCAACTATGGCTACACCTTC.

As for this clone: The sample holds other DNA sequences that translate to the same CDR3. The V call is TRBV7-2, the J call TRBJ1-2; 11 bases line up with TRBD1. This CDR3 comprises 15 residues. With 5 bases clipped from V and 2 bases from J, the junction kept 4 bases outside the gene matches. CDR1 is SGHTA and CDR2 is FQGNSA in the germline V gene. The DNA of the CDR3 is TGTGCCAGCAGCCCTGGACAGGGGGCAAACTATGGCTACACCTTC. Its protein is CASSPGQGANYGYTF.